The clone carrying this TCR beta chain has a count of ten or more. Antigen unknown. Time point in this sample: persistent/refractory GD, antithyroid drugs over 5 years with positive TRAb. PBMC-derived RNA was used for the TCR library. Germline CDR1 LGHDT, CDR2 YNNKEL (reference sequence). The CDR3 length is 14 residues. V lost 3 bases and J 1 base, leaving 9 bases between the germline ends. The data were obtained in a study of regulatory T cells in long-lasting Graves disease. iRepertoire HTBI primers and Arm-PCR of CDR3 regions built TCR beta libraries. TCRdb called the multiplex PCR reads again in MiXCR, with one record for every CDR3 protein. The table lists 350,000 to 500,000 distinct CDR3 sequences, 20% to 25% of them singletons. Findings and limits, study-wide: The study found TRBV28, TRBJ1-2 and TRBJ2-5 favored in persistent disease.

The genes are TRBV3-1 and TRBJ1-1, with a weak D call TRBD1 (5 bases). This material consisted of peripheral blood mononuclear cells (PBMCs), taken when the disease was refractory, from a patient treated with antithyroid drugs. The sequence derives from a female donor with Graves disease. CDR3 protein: CASSQGRANTEAFF. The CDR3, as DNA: TGTGCCAGCAGCCAGGGACGGGCGAACACTGAAGCTTTCTTT.